The 25 T cell receptor beta chains in this list originate from one sample, sequenced in a study of OX40 agonist ivuxolimab in advanced cancers. Using immunoSEQ multiplex PCR, the repertoire was profiled, and TCRdb retains in-frame clones only, with some absent. The table includes about 70,000 clones, 70% to 90% detected once. The source material was CD4+ or CD8+ T cells sorted from blood, sampled in a trial of the OX40 agonist ivuxolimab. Source of these receptors: an adult with an advanced solid tumor such as melanoma, head and neck, liver or kidney cancer.

The chain couples TRBV5-1 to TRBJ2-5, with 8 nucleotides matching TRBD2. Losses at the gene ends were 3 bases for V and 2 bases for J; bases not matched to a gene: 6. The CDR3 loop spans 15 amino acids. Per the germline V gene, CDR1 is SGHRS and CDR2 is YFSETQ. The CDR3 loop reads CASSSSGGTQETQYF. In DNA, the CDR3 is TGCGCCAGCAGCTCCAGCGGGGGAACGCAAGAGACCCAGTACTTC.

The V gene is TRBV4-3, the J gene TRBJ2-7, with 9 bases lining up with TRBD1. The CDR3 is 14 amino acids. The ends lost 1 base at V and 6 bases at J; junction bases unmatched: 4. Germline CDR1 is LGHNA and CDR2 is YSLEER. CDR3 region: CASSQGDRAPEQYF. As DNA, the CDR3 is TGCGCCAGCAGCCAAGGGGACAGGGCCCCCGAGCAGTACTTC.

The chain links TRBV4-1 to TRBJ1-1, with D tentatively TRBD1 (5 bases). CDR3 size: 17 residues. In germline, CDR1 is MGHRA, CDR2 YSYEKL. Trimming pared 0 bases from V and 1 base from J, leaving 15 bases between. In DNA form, the CDR3 reads TGCGCCAGCAGCCAAGACTTGGTCGGGGGTGGGAACACTGAAGCTTTCTTT. Its translation: CASSQDLVGGGNTEAFF.

The V and J genes are TRBV7-2 and TRBJ1-1; D call uncertain. This CDR3 contains 14 residues. Deletions cut 5 bases from V and 0 bases from J, with 10 bases between. From germline, CDR1 is SGHTA and CDR2 FQGNSA. CDR3 in amino acids: CASSKETMNTEAFF. CDR3 nucleotide sequence: TGTGCCAGCAGCAAAGAAACAATGAACACTGAAGCTTTCTTT.

On this clone itself: Sequence at one end of the junction differs from germline and may be a read error. J is TRBJ1-2 and V is TRBV2; D gene unclear. Germline lookup yields CDR1 SNHLY and CDR2 FYNNEI. The CDR3 extends over 11 amino acids. The CDR3 reads CASREVSRTLF. The DNA of the CDR3 is TGTGCCAGCAGAGAAGTGAGCAGGACTCTCTTC.

The rearrangement links TRBV10-3 to TRBJ1-5; D uncertain. The V end lost 4 bases, the J end lost 7 bases, and 11 bases lay between the germline ends. The CDR3 sequence is 13 residues long. The germline V gene encodes CDR1 ENHRY and CDR2 SYGVKD. The CDR3 nucleotides are TGTGCCATCAGTGGGTCCCTGGGGCAGCCCCAGCATTTT. Translated, it gives CAISGSLGQPQHF.

This sequence joins TRBV19 and TRBJ1-2, with TRBD1 as a possible D gene (5 bases). V was shortened by 6 bases and J by 3 bases, with 17 bases between the two germline ends. CDR1 LNHDA and CDR2 SQIVND come from the germline V gene (reference sequence). The CDR3 is 15 residues long. The CDR3 loop is CASRNRGTADYGYTF. DNA for the CDR3: TGTGCCAGTAGGAACCGGGGGACGGCGGACTATGGCTACACCTTC.

J is TRBJ2-7 and V is TRBV27, with TRBD2 matching 12 bases. V lost 4 bases, J lost 3 bases, and 4 bases stayed unmatched. Germline values: CDR1 MNHEY, CDR2 SMNVEV (reference sequence). CDR3 length equals 15 residues. This chain's CDR3 is CASSWTSGAIYEQYF. The CDR3 bases are TGTGCCAGCAGTTGGACTAGCGGGGCCATCTACGAGCAGTACTTC.

This chain connects TRBV7-9 to TRBJ2-5, with no clear D. V lost 5 bases and J lost 1, with 11 bases in between. Looked up from germline, CDR1 is SEHNR and CDR2 is FQNEAQ (reference sequence). This CDR3 is built from 14 residues. The CDR3, as DNA: TGTGCCAGCAGCCTCAGCACTCTCCAAGAGACCCAGTACTTC. This gives the protein CASSLSTLQETQYF. The full variable domain, in which reference TRBV7-9 and TRBJ2-5 provide the parts outside the CDR3, is DTGVSQNPRHKITKRGQNVTFRCDPISEHNRLYWYRQTLGQGPEFLTYFQNEAQLEKSRLLSDRFSAERPKGSFSTLEIQRTEQGDSAMYLCASSLSTLQETQYFGPGTRLLVL.

This chain uses TRBV9 with TRBJ2-7, with 7 positions matching TRBD1. The trim removed 0 bases at V and 0 bases at J, leaving 3 bases unmatched. The CDR3 is 15 amino acids. The V gene's germline CDR1 is SGDLS and CDR2 YYNGEE. The chain's CDR3 is CASSVGGQPSYEQYF. The DNA of the CDR3 is TGTGCCAGCAGCGTAGGGGGACAGCCCTCCTACGAGCAGTACTTC.

CDR3 coding DNA: TGTGCCAGCAGCTTGGGGGCAGAGAACACTGAAGCTTTCTTT. It encodes CASSLGAENTEAFF. The chain recombines TRBV7-2 with TRBJ1-1, with D possibly TRBD1 on 6 matching bases. The CDR3 is 14 amino acids. Germline CDR1 is SGHTA and CDR2 is FQGNSA. Trimming removed 3 bases from V and 1 base from J, with 9 bases in between.

The chain joins TRBV4-3 to TRBJ1-4; TRBD1 matches at 7 bases. With V trimmed by 2 bases and J by 8 bases, 8 bases remained unmatched. Germline CDR1 is LGHNA and CDR2 is YSLEER. This CDR3 has 15 residues. In DNA form, the CDR3 reads TGCGCCAGCAGCCAACGGGACAGCCCTAGGGAAAAACTGTTTTTT. The encoded protein is CASSQRDSPREKLFF.

Comments on this clone: Sequence at one end of the junction differs from germline and may be a read error. V is TRBV4-1 and J is TRBJ1-2; D is possibly TRBD1 (6 bases). The germline gives CDR1 MGHRA, CDR2 YSYEKL. The length of the CDR3 is 16 residues. CDR3 nucleotides: TGCGTCAGCAGCCTCCCAGGGGAAGGTGCTAACTATGGCTACACCTTC. It translates to CVSSLPGEGANYGYTF.

The chain is built from TRBV30 and TRBJ2-2; a weak D match, TRBD2 (5 bases). CDR3 length: 15 residues. Germline lookup yields CDR1 GTSNPN and CDR2 SVGIG (reference sequence). The germline V and J ends were trimmed by 4 bases and 1 base, with 13 bases remaining between them. CDR3 region: CAWTEGTENTGELFF. CDR3 coding DNA: TGTGCCTGGACAGAGGGAACTGAGAACACCGGGGAGCTGTTTTTT.

The chain couples TRBV5-6 to TRBJ2-4, with TRBD2 identical over 7 bases. With 1 base clipped from V and 6 bases from J, the junction kept 4 bases outside the gene matches. This CDR3 contains 14 residues. From germline, CDR1 is SGHDT and CDR2 YYEEEE. The CDR3, as DNA: TGTGCCAGCAGCTTGCGGGAGGCCGGAAACATTCAGTACTTC. Residues: CASSLREAGNIQYF. The variable domain in full, with the rest retrieved from reference TRBV5-6 and TRBJ2-4, is DAGVTQSPTHLIKTRGQQVTLRCSPKSGHDTVSWYQQALGQGPQFIFQYYEEEERQRGNFPDRFSGHQFPNYSSELNVNALLLGDSALYLCASSLREAGNIQYFGAGTRLSVL.

The chain combines TRBV7-3 with TRBJ1-2; D remains ambiguous. Germline V CDR1 and CDR2: SGHTA, FQGTGA. V was trimmed by 2 bases and J by 5 bases, leaving 9 bases between them. The CDR3 runs to 13 residues. CDR3 amino acids: CASSLSPGYGYTF. The CDR3 DNA follows: TGTGCCAGCAGCTTATCGCCTGGATATGGCTACACCTTC. The whole variable domain, filled in from reference TRBV7-3 and TRBJ1-2, reads GAGVSQTPSNKVTEKGKYVELRCDPISGHTALYWYRQSLGQGPEFLIYFQGTGAADDSGLPNDRFFAVRPEGSVSTLKIQRTERGDSAVYLCASSLSPGYGYTFGSGTRLTVV.

A few counts support this clone. The V gene is TRBV5-6, the J gene TRBJ1-4; D perhaps matches TRBD1 (5 bases). Germline loops: CDR1 SGHDT, CDR2 YYEEEE. CDR3 length: 16 residues. The ends were cut back, 3 bases at V and 4 bases at J, with 16 bases in the middle. The CDR3, as DNA: TGTGCCAGCAGCTCTGGTGCAGGGAGGGTTAATGAAAAACTGTTTTTT. Protein product: CASSSGAGRVNEKLFF.

The chain joins TRBV9 to TRBJ1-4, with D perhaps matching TRBD1 (5 bases). V lost 0 bases, J lost 8 bases, and 17 bases lay in between. This CDR3 spans 16 amino acids. Looked up from germline, CDR1 is SGDLS and CDR2 is YYNGEE. CDR3 sequence reads: CASSVGSQQEGEKLFF. CDR3 in DNA: TGTGCCAGCAGCGTAGGGTCGCAACAGGAGGGGGAAAAACTGTTTTTT.

This chain links TRBV5-1 with TRBJ2-1; 11 bases match TRBD2. The CDR3 totals 16 residues. With V trimmed by 3 bases and J by 3 bases, 5 bases remained unmatched. Germline V gives CDR1 SGHRS, CDR2 YFSETQ. The CDR3 coding sequence is TGCGCCAGCAGCTACCCGGGACTAGCGGTCTACAATGAGCAGTTCTTC. Protein: CASSYPGLAVYNEQFF.

V gene TRBV7-9 combines with J gene TRBJ2-4, with D perhaps matching TRBD1 or TRBD2 (6 bases each). V gave up 1 base and J gave up 8 bases, with 9 bases separating them. Germline loops: CDR1 SEHNR, CDR2 FQNEAQ (reference sequence). The CDR3 sequence is 13 residues long. DNA for the CDR3: TGTGCCAGCAGCTTAGAGGGGGAGGACATTCAGTACTTC. Protein sequence: CASSLEGEDIQYF.

V is TRBV2 and J is TRBJ2-1; D ambiguous. The length of the CDR3 is 13 residues. Looked up from germline, CDR1 is SNHLY and CDR2 is FYNNEI. With 6 bases removed from V and 5 bases from J, the gap between germline ends came to 11 bases. In DNA, the CDR3 is TGTGCCAGCAGGGACCGACGCGACAATGAGCAGTTCTTC. This gives the protein CASRDRRDNEQFF.

V is TRBV7-3 and J is TRBJ1-3; TRBD1 is a possible D gene (6 bases). Trimming took off 2 bases at V and 2 bases at J, with 10 bases between the two ends. CDR1 and CDR2 (germline): SGHTA, FQGTGA. The CDR3 contains 15 residues. CDR3: CASSLFGGPGNTIYF. The CDR3 DNA sequence: TGTGCCAGCAGCTTATTTGGGGGCCCTGGAAACACCATATATTTT.

The chain recombines TRBV30 with TRBJ1-5; D ambiguous. Trimming cost V 2 bases and J 2 bases, with 16 bases left between them. Looked up from germline, CDR1 is GTSNPN and CDR2 is SVGIG (reference sequence). This CDR3 comprises 16 residues. CDR3 sequence reads: CAWSKRAGRGNQPQHF. Here the CDR3 DNA reads TGTGCCTGGAGTAAGAGGGCGGGGAGAGGCAATCAGCCCCAGCATTTT.

This chain links TRBV10-3 with TRBJ2-1; 7 positions agree with TRBD2. The ends lost 3 bases at V and 3 bases at J; junction bases unmatched: 5. Germline CDR1 and CDR2: ENHRY and SYGVKD. CDR3 size: 15 residues. CDR3 loop: CAISEGTTYYNEQFF. The CDR3 nucleotides are TGTGCCATCAGTGAAGGGACTACTTACTACAATGAGCAGTTCTTC.

This clone turned up a few times. V gene TRBV11-3 combines with J gene TRBJ2-1; D remains unclear. This CDR3 is 15 amino acids long. The germline V gene encodes CDR1 SGHNT and CDR2 YENEEA. V lost 5 bases, J lost 0 bases, and 11 bases lay in between. The CDR3 loop reads CASSPPLGSYNEQFF. CDR3 in DNA: TGTGCCAGCAGCCCCCCGCTAGGCTCCTACAATGAGCAGTTCTTC.